These 6 T cell receptor beta chains share one sample of origin, sequenced in a study of blood T cell repertoires in COVID-19. Some clones are missing from TCRdb's copy, which holds only in-frame ones; the method was immunoSEQ multiplex PCR. In the table there are around 65,000 clones, 65% to 90% of which are singletons. Sample: peripheral blood. All receptors derive from a man of 80 years or more with active COVID-19.

The chain has TRBV27 and TRBJ2-5, with 9 bases that match TRBD1. V dropped 6 bases and J dropped 1; count of bases not matched to a gene: 6. Germline V gives CDR1 MNHEY, CDR2 SMNVEV (reference sequence). This CDR3 contains 15 residues. CDR3 sequence (DNA): TGTGCCAGCAGCCCGGACAGGGGCCTCCAAGAGACCCAGTACTTC. Translated, it gives CASSPDRGLQETQYF.

This clone has just a few counts. The rearrangement joins TRBV7-2 to TRBJ2-1; TRBD2 matches at 7 bases. V was pared by 0 bases and J by 4 bases, with 3 bases of the junction left unmatched. Germline loops: CDR1 SGHTA, CDR2 FQGNSA. The CDR3 covers 15 residues. Here the CDR3 reads CASSLAPSGYNEQFF. Here the CDR3 DNA reads TGTGCCAGCAGCTTAGCGCCTAGCGGTTACAATGAGCAGTTCTTC.

This sequence joins TRBV4-3 and TRBJ2-7, with 9 bases that match TRBD1. Per germline, CDR1 LGHNA and CDR2 YSLEER. The V gene end was trimmed by 1 base and the J gene end by 2 bases; junction bases not matched to a gene: 3. The CDR3 loop spans 15 amino acids. CDR3 sequence: CASSQGQGVTYEQYF. CDR3 DNA: TGCGCCAGCAGCCAAGGACAGGGGGTTACCTACGAGCAGTACTTC.

The V call is TRBV5-1, the J call TRBJ2-3, with TRBD2 as a possible D gene (6 bases). Trimming took 7 bases from V and 0 from J, leaving 12 bases between them. The germline gives CDR1 SGHRS, CDR2 YFSETQ. The CDR3 sequence is 14 residues long. The CDR3 reads CASQIAESTDTQYF. The CDR3 DNA reads as TGCGCCAGCCAAATAGCGGAGAGCACAGATACGCAGTATTTT. The full variable domain, completed using reference TRBV5-1 and TRBJ2-3, is KAGVTQTPRYLIKTRGQQVTLSCSPISGHRSVSWYQQTPGQGLQFLFEYFSETQRNKGNFPGRFSGRQFSNSRSEMNVSTLELGDSALYLCASQIAESTDTQYFGPGTRLTVL.

J is TRBJ2-5 and V is TRBV27; D perhaps matches TRBD2 (5 bases). Trimming removed 6 bases at V and 2 bases at J, with 13 bases between. Germline assignment: CDR1 MNHEY and CDR2 SMNVEV (reference sequence). This CDR3 is 14 amino acids long. The CDR3 nucleotides read TGTGCCAGCAGCCCGGTGGAGGAGCAAGAGACCCAGTACTTC. Translated, it gives CASSPVEEQETQYF.

The gene calls are TRBV4-3 and TRBJ2-6; the D is unclear. The ends were cut back, 1 base at V and 0 bases at J, with 16 bases in the middle. The germline V gene encodes CDR1 LGHNA and CDR2 YSLEER. The CDR3 is 19 residues long. CDR3 sequence reads: CASSQAFLEVHSGANVLTF. The CDR3 DNA sequence: TGCGCCAGCAGCCAAGCTTTCTTAGAGGTCCACTCTGGGGCCAACGTCCTGACTTTC.